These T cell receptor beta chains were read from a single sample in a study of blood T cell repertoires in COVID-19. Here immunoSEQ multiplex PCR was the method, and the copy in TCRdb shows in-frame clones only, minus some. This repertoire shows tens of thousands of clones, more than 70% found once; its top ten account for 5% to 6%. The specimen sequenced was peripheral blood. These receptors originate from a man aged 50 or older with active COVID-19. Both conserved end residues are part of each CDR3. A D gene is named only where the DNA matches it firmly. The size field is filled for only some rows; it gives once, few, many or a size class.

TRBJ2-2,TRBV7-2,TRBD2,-,TGTGCCAGCAGCCCACGACTAGCGGGTTACGCGAACACCGGGGAGCTGTTTTTT,CASSPRLAGYANTGELFF
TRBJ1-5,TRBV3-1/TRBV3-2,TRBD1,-,TGTGCCAGCAGCCAAGAAGGGGACAGAGTCGATAGCAATCAGCCCCAGCATTTT,CASSQEGDRVDSNQPQHF
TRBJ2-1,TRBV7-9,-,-,TGTGCCAGCAGCTTGGTTCCGGGGGGCGGGAATGAGCAGTTCTTC,CASSLVPGGGNEQFF
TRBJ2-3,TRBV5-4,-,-,TGTGCCAGCAGCTTACCCCGGGATTTAGGAACAGATACGCAGTATTTT,CASSLPRDLGTDTQYF
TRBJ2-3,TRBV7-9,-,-,TGTGCCAGCAGCTTACGTACGGGATTTGGAACAGATACGCAGTATTTT,CASSLRTGFGTDTQYF
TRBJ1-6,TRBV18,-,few,TGTGCCAGTGCCGGGGGAGGAGGTAATTCACCCCTCCACTTT,CASAGGGGNSPLHF
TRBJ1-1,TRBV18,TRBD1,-,TGTGCCAGCTCACCGACAGGGTTCACTGAAGCTTTCTTT,CASSPTGFTEAFF
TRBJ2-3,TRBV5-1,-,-,TGCGCCAGCAGCGAGGGCGGGACGTGGTATTTT,CASSEGGTWYF
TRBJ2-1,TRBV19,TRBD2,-,TGTGCCAGTATTGGCCTAGCGGGAGGAGGGGGTGAGCAGTTCTTC,CASIGLAGGGGEQFF
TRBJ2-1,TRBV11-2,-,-,TGTGCCAGCAGCTTAACCCAAATGGTAGAAGGGGGGCAGTTCTTC,CASSLTQMVEGGQFF
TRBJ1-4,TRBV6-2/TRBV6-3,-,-,TGTGCCAGCAGTCGACAGTATGAAAAACTGTTTTTT,CASSRQYEKLFF
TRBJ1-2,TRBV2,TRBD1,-,TGTGCCAACCAGGGGGACAACTATGGCTACACCTTC,CANQGDNYGYTF
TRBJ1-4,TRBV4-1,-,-,TGCGCCAGCAGCCCTCTCGAAGGCGGGGGGGCTAATGAAAAACTGTTTTTT,CASSPLEGGGANEKLFF
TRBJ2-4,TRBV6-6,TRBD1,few,TGTGCCAGCAGTCTGGGCGGGACAGGGGGCCGGTTAGCCAAAAACATTCAGTACTTC,CASSLGGTGGRLAKNIQYF
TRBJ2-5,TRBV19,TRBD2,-,TGTGCCAGTAGTAAGGGACTAGCGGGGGGCCGTGGAGAGACCCAGTACTTC,CASSKGLAGGRGETQYF
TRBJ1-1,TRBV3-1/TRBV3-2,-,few,TGTGCCAGCAGCCAAGATTTGCGTATGAACACTGAAGCTTTCTTT,CASSQDLRMNTEAFF
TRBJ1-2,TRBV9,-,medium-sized,TGTGCCAGCAGCCCCCCGGCCCAGGGAGGCTACACCTTC,CASSPPAQGGYTF
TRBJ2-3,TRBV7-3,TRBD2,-,TGTGCCAGCAGCTTAATTTCTGCTCCGGGGGGAGATACGCAGTATTTT,CASSLISAPGGDTQYF
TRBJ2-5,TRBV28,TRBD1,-,TGTGCCAGCAGTGCCCGACAGGGGGAGCAAGAGACCCAGTACTTC,CASSARQGEQETQYF
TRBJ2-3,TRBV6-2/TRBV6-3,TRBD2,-,TGTGCCAGCAGCCTCCTAGCGGGAGGGAAGAAAGATACGCAGTATTTT,CASSLLAGGKKDTQYF
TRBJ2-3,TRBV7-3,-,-,TGTGCCAGCAGCTTAGTCGGGGGGCCCTCAGATACGCAGTATTTT,CASSLVGGPSDTQYF
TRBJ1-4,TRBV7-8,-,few,TGTGCCAGCAGCTTAGGACTCTCAACTAATGAAAAACTGTTTTTT,CASSLGLSTNEKLFF
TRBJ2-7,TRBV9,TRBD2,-,TGTGCCAGCAGCCCCCCCCGCTCCAGCGGGAGGTGGGATGAGCAGTACTTC,CASSPPRSSGRWDEQYF
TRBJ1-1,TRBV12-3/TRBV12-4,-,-,TGTGCCAGTTATCCGGGGGTTGACACTGAAGCTTTCTTT,CASYPGVDTEAFF
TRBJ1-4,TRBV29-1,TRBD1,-,TGCAGCGTTGAGGGGTCAGGGGGGAATGAAAAACTGTTTTTT,CSVEGSGGNEKLFF
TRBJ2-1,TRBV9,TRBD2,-,TGTGCCAGCAGCGTAGGGCCTAGCGGGGGGCCTCTTAGTCCCTACAATGAGCAGTTCTTC,CASSVGPSGGPLSPYNEQFF
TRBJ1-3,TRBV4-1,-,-,TGCGCCAGCAGCCAAGGGGCGGGGGGTAACTTGTCTGGAAACACCATATATTTT,CASSQGAGGNLSGNTIYF
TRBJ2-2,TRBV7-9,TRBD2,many,TGTGCCAGCAGCAAAGGACTAGCCCAAATTGGGTCCGGGGAGCTGTTTTTT,CASSKGLAQIGSGELFF
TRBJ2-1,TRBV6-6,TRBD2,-,TGTGCCAGCAGTGTGCTAGCGGGGACCTACAATGAGCAGTTCTTC,CASSVLAGTYNEQFF
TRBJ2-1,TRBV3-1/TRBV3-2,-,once,TGTGCCAGCAGCTTCAGCCAGCGGGAGCAGTTCTTC,CASSFSQREQFF
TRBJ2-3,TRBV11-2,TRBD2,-,TGTGCCAGCAGTCGGACTAGCGGGGACACAGATACGCAGTATTTT,CASSRTSGDTDTQYF
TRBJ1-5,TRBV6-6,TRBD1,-,TGTGCCAGCAGTTACTCGGGACAGGGGGACAATCAGCCCCAGCATTTT,CASSYSGQGDNQPQHF
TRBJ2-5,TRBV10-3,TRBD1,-,TGTGCCACCCTCGGGACAGGCCAAGAGACCCAGTACTTC,CATLGTGQETQYF
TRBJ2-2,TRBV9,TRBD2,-,TGTGCCAGCAGCGTGGAAGGGGAGGGCGGGGAGCTGTTTTTT,CASSVEGEGGELFF
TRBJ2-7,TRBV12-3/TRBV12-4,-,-,TGTGCCAGCAGTTCAGGGTCCGAGCAGTACTTC,CASSSGSEQYF
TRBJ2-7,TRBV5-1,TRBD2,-,TGCGCCAGCAGCCCGAGACTAGCGGAGTATAGCTCCTACGAGCAGTACTTC,CASSPRLAEYSSYEQYF
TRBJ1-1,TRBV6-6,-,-,TGTGCCAGCGCAACAGGGTCTCTGAACACTGAAGCTTTCTTT,CASATGSLNTEAFF
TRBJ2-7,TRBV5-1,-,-,TGCGCCAGCAGCTCTAGGAGGGGGGGACCCTACGAGCAGTACTTC,CASSSRRGGPYEQYF
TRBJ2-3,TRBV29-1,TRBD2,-,TGCACCGACTGGGCCAGCGGGGGGTCGAGCACAGATACGCAGTATTTT,CTDWASGGSSTDTQYF
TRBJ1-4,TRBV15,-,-,TGTGCCACCGGAGAAGGAGACCTAATAAATGAAAAACTGTTTTTT,CATGEGDLINEKLFF
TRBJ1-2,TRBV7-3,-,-,TGTGCCAGCAGCCTCACCGCCCCGCGGCCTACCTATGGCTACACCTTC,CASSLTAPRPTYGYTF
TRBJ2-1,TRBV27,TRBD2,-,TGTGCCAGCAGTTCAGCGGGGGGGCCCTTGTCTGGTTCCCATGAGCAGTTCTTC,CASSSAGGPLSGSHEQFF
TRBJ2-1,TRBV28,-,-,TGTGCCAGCAGTTTAGCGAACAGGGAGGGAGATGAGCAGTTCTTC,CASSLANREGDEQFF
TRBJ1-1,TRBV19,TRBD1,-,TGTGCCAGTAGTATGAGGACAGGGAAGGGCACTGAAGCTTTCTTT,CASSMRTGKGTEAFF
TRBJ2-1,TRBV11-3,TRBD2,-,TGTGCCAGCAGCTCCAGCGGGGGGGCCGGCGATGAGCAGTTCTTC,CASSSSGGAGDEQFF
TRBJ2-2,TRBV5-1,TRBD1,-,TGCGCCAGCAGCCCCGAGACAGGGGCCAACACCGGGGAGCTGTTTTTT,CASSPETGANTGELFF
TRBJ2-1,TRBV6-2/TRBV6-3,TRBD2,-,TGTGCCAGCAGTTACTCGAGACTAGCGAACAATGAGCAGTTCTTC,CASSYSRLANNEQFF
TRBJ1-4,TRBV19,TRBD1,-,TGTGCCAGCTCCCCCGTCGGACAGGGAGATGAAAAACTGTTTTTT,CASSPVGQGDEKLFF
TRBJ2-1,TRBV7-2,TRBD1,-,TGTGCCAGCAGCTTAGCGGGACAGCTCTACAATGAGCAGTTCTTC,CASSLAGQLYNEQFF
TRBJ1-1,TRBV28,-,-,TGTGCCAGCAGTTTGACCGGCAGGGTGGAAGCTTTCTTT,CASSLTGRVEAFF
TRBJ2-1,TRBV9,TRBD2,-,TGTGCCAGCAGCGTAGATAGCGGGTACTACAATGAGCAGTTCTTC,CASSVDSGYYNEQFF
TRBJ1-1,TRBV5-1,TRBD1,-,TGCGCCAGCAGCGCCCCGTCGACAGGGCGGGTTGACACTGAAGCTTTCTTT,CASSAPSTGRVDTEAFF
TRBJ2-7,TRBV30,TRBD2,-,TGTGCCTGGAGGACTAGCGGTTCCTACGAGCAGTACTTC,CAWRTSGSYEQYF
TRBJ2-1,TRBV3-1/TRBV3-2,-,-,TGTGCCAGCAGCCAAGTCCCGAGGGTTGCCTCCTACAATGAGCAGTTCTTC,CASSQVPRVASYNEQFF